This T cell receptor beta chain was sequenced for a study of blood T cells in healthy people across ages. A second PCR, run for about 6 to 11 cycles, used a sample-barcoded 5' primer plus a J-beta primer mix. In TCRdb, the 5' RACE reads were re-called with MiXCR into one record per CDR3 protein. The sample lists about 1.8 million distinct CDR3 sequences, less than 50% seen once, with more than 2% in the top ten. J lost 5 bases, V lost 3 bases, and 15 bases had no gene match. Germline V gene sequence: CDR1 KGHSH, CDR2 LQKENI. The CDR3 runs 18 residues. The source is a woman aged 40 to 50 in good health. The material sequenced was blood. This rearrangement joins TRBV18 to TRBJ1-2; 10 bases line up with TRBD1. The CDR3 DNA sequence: TGTGCCAGCTCACCGCGAGGGGTTGGACAGGGGGATCGGTATGGCTACACCTTC. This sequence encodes CASSPRGVGQGDRYGYTF.